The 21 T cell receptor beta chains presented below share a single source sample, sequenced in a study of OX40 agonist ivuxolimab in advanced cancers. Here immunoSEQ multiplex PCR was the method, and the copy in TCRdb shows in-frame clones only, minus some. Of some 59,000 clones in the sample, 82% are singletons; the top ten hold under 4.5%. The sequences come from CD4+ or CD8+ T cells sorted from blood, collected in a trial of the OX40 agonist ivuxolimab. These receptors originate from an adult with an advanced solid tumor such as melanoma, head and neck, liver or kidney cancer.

The CDR3 DNA follows: TGCAGTGCCGGCGTGGCCCACGAGCAGTACTTC. The encoded protein is CSAGVAHEQYF. J is TRBJ2-7 and V is TRBV20-1; D gene uncertain. The CDR3 is 11 amino acids. V lost 6 bases and J 5 bases, leaving 11 bases between the germline ends. The germline CDR1 and CDR2 sequences are DFQATT and SNEGSKA (reference sequence).

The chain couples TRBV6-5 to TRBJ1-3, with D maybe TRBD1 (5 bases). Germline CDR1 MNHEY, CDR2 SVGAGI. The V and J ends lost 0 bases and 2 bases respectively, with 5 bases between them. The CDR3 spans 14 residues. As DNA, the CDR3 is TGTGCCAGCAGTTACTCGGGGCCTGGAAACACCATATATTTT. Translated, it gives CASSYSGPGNTIYF.

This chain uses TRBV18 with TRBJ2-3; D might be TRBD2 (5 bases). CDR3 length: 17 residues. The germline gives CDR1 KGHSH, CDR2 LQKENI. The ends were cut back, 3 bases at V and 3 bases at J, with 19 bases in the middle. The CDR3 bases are TGTGCCAGCTCACCCGAATCTACGGGTCCGGGGACAGATACGCAGTATTTT. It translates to CASSPESTGPGTDTQYF.

The CDR3 nucleotides read TGTGCCAGCAGCTACTATGGCGGGGAGGTTGATACGCAGTATTTT. This translates into CASSYYGGEVDTQYF. The chain carries TRBV7-2 and TRBJ2-3, with a tentative D call TRBD2 (6 bases). The germline V gene encodes CDR1 SGHTA and CDR2 FQGNSA. This CDR3 contains 15 residues. V shed 4 bases and J shed 6 bases, with 17 bases lying between them.

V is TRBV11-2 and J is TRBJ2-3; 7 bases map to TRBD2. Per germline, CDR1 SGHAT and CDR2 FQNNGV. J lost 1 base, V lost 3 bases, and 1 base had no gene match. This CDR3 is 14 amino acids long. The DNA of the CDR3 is TGTGCCAGCAGCTTGCTAGCGGGCACAGATACGCAGTATTTT. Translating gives CASSLLAGTDTQYF.

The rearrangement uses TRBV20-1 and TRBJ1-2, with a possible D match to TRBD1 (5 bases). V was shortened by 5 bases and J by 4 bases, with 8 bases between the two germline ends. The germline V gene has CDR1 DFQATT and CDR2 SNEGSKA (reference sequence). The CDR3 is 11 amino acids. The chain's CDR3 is CSAGGVYGYTF. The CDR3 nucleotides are TGCAGTGCTGGGGGGGTCTATGGCTACACCTTC.

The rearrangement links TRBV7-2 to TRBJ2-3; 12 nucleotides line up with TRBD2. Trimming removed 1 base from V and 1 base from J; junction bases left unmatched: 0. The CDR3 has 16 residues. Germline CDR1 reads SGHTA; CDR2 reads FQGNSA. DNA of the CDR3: TGTGCCAGCAGCTTAGGACTAGCGGGGGGCACAGATACGCAGTATTTT. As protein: CASSLGLAGGTDTQYF.

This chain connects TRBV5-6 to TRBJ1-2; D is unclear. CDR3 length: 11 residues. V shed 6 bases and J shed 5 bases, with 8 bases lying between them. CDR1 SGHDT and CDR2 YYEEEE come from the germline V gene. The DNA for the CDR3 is TGTGCCAGCAATTACGGATATGGCTACACCTTC. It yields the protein CASNYGYGYTF. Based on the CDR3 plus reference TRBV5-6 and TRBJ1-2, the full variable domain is DAGVTQSPTHLIKTRGQQVTLRCSPKSGHDTVSWYQQALGQGPQFIFQYYEEEERQRGNFPDRFSGHQFPNYSSELNVNALLLGDSALYLCASNYGYGYTFGSGTRLTVV.

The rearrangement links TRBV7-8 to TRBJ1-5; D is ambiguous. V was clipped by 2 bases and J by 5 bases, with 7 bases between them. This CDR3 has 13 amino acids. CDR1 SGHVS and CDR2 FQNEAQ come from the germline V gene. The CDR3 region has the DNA TGTGCCAGCAGCTTAAGTAGGGATCAGCCCCAGCATTTT. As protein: CASSLSRDQPQHF.

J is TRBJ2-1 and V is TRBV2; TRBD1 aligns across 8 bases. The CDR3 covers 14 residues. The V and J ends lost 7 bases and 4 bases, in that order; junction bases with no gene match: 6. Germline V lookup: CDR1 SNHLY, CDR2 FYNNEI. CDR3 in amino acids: CASTDREIYNEQFF. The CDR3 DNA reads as TGTGCCAGCACGGACAGGGAAATATACAATGAGCAGTTCTTC.

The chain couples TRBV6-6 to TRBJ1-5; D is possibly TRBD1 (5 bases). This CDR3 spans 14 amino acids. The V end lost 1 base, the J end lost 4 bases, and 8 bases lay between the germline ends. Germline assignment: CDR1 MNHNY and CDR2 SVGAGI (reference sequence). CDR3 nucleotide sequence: TGTGCCAGCAGTTACTACCGGGGGAATCAGCCCCAGCATTTT. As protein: CASSYYRGNQPQHF.

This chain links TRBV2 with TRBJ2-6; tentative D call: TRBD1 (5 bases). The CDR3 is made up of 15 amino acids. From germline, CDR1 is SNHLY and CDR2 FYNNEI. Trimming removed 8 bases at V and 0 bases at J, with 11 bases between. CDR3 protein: CASGHQSSGANVLTF. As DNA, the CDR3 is TGTGCCAGCGGACACCAAAGCTCTGGGGCCAACGTCCTGACTTTC.

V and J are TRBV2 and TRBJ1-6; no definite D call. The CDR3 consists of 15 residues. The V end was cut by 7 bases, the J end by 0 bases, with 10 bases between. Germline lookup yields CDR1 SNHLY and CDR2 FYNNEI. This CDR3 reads CASKLSSSYNSPLHF. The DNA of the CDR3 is TGTGCCAGCAAGCTATCTAGCTCCTATAATTCACCCCTCCACTTT.

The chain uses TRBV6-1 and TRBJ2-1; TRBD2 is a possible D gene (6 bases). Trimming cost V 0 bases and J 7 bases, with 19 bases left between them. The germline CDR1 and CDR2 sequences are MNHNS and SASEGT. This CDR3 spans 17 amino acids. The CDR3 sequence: CASSEAQGRLGRNEQFF. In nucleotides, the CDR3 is TGTGCCAGCAGTGAAGCTCAGGGACGGCTTGGGAGGAATGAGCAGTTCTTC.

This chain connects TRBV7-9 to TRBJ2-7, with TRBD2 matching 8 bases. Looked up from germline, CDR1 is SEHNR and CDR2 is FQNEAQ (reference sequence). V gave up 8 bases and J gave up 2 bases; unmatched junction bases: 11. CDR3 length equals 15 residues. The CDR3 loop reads CASGFGLARTYEQYF. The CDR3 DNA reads TGTGCCAGCGGGTTCGGACTAGCTCGTACCTACGAGCAGTACTTC.

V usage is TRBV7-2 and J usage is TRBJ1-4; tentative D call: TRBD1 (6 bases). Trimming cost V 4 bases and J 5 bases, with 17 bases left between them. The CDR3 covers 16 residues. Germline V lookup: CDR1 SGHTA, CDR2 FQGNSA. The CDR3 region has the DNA TGTGCCAGCAGCTCGGGACATCAATTGGGGAATGAAAAACTGTTTTTT. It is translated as CASSSGHQLGNEKLFF.

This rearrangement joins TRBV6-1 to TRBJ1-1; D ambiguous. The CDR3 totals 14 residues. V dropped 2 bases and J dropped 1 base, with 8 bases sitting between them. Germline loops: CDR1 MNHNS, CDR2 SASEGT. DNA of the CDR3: TGTGCCAGCAGTGAAATCCTGCGGAACACTGAAGCTTTCTTT. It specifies CASSEILRNTEAFF.

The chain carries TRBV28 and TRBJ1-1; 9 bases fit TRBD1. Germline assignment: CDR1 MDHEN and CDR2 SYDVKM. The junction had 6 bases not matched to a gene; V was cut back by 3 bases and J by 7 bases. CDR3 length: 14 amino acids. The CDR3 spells CASSLDTGGIEAFF. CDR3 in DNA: TGTGCCAGCAGTTTGGACACAGGGGGCATTGAAGCTTTCTTT.

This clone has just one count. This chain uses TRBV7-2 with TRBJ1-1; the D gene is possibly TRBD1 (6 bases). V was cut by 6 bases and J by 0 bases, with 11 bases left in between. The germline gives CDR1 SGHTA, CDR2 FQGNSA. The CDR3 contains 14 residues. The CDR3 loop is CASRPRDMNTEAFF. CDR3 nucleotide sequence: TGTGCCAGCAGGCCCAGGGACATGAACACTGAAGCTTTCTTT.

Here the CDR3 reads CASSSPKGFGTDTQYF. The CDR3 DNA sequence: TGTGCCAGCAGCTCCCCTAAGGGTTTTGGCACAGATACGCAGTATTTT. The rearrangement links TRBV7-9 to TRBJ2-3, with D hard to call. CDR3 length: 16 amino acids. Trimming took 4 bases from V and 1 from J, leaving 15 bases between them. The germline gives CDR1 SEHNR, CDR2 FQNEAQ (reference sequence).

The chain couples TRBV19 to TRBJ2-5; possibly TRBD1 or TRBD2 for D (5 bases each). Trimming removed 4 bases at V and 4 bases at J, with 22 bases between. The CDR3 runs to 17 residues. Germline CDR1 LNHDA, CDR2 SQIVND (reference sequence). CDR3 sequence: CASSTQPRGHVAETQYF. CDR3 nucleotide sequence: TGTGCCAGTAGTACTCAACCGAGGGGCCACGTGGCAGAGACCCAGTACTTC. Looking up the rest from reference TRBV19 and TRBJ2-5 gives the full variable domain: DGGITQSPKYLFRKEGQNVTLSCEQNLNHDAMYWYRQDPGQGLRLIYYSQIVNDFQKGDIAEGYSVSREKKESFPLTVTSAQKNPTAFYLCASSTQPRGHVAETQYFGPGTRLLVL.